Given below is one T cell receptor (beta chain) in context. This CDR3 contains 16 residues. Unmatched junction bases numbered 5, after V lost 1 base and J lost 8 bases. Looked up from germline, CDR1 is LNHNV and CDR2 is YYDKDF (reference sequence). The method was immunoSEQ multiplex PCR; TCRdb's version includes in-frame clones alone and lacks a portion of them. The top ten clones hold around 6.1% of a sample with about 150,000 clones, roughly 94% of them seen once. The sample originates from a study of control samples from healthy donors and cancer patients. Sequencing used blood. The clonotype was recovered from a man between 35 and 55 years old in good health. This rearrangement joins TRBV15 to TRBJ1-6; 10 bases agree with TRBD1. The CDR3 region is CATSRAGQGGYSPLHF. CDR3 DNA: TGTGCCACCAGCAGAGCAGGACAGGGGGGATATTCACCCCTCCACTTT.